What follows describes a single TCR beta chain. This entry is derived from a study of blood T cell repertoires in COVID-19. Whole-study context: Acute and convalescent COVID-19 specimens originated in the United States, Italy and Spain. Nucleic acid was either cDNA or gDNA, and it came from T cells, B-cell-depleted T cells, or PBMCs.

As handled by the study authors: Estimated nucleated cell counts came from reference gene primer amplification. The repertoire was sequenced with immunoSEQ multiplex PCR; TCRdb's copy has only in-frame clones and lacks some. The V and J calls and clone size were taken over from that table, and D and trimming were inferred from the DNA. This repertoire shows around 450,000 clones, 80% to 90% found once; its top ten account for 4% to 5.5%. The TCR was taken from a woman in her thirties with acute or convalescent COVID-19. The sample was peripheral blood.

In DNA, the CDR3 is TGTGCCAGCAGCTCGGGGCGTCCGGGGGATGGCTACACCTTC. As protein: CASSSGRPGDGYTF. The chain is built from TRBV5-4 and TRBJ1-2, with D possibly matching TRBD1 (5 bases). V shed 3 bases and J shed 6 bases, with 15 bases lying between them. The CDR3 loop spans 14 amino acids. Per germline, CDR1 SGHNT and CDR2 YYREEE (reference sequence).